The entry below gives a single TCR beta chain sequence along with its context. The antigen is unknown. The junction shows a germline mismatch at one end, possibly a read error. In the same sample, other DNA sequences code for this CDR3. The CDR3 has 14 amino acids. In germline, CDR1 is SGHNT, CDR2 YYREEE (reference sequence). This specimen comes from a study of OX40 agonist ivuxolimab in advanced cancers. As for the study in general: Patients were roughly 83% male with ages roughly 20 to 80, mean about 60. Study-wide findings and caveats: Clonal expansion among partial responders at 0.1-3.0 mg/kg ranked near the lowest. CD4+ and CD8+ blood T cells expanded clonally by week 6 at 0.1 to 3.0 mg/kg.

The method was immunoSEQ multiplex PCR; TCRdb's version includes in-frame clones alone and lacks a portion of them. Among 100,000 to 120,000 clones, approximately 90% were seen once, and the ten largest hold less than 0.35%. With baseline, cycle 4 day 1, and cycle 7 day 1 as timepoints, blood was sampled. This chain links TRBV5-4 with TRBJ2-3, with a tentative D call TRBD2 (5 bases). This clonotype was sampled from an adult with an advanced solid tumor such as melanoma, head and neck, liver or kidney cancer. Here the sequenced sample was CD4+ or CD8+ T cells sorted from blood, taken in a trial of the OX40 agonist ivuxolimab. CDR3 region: CASSFPDYTDTQYF. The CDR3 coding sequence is TGCGCCAGCAGCTTCCCCGACTACACAGATACGCAGTATTTT.